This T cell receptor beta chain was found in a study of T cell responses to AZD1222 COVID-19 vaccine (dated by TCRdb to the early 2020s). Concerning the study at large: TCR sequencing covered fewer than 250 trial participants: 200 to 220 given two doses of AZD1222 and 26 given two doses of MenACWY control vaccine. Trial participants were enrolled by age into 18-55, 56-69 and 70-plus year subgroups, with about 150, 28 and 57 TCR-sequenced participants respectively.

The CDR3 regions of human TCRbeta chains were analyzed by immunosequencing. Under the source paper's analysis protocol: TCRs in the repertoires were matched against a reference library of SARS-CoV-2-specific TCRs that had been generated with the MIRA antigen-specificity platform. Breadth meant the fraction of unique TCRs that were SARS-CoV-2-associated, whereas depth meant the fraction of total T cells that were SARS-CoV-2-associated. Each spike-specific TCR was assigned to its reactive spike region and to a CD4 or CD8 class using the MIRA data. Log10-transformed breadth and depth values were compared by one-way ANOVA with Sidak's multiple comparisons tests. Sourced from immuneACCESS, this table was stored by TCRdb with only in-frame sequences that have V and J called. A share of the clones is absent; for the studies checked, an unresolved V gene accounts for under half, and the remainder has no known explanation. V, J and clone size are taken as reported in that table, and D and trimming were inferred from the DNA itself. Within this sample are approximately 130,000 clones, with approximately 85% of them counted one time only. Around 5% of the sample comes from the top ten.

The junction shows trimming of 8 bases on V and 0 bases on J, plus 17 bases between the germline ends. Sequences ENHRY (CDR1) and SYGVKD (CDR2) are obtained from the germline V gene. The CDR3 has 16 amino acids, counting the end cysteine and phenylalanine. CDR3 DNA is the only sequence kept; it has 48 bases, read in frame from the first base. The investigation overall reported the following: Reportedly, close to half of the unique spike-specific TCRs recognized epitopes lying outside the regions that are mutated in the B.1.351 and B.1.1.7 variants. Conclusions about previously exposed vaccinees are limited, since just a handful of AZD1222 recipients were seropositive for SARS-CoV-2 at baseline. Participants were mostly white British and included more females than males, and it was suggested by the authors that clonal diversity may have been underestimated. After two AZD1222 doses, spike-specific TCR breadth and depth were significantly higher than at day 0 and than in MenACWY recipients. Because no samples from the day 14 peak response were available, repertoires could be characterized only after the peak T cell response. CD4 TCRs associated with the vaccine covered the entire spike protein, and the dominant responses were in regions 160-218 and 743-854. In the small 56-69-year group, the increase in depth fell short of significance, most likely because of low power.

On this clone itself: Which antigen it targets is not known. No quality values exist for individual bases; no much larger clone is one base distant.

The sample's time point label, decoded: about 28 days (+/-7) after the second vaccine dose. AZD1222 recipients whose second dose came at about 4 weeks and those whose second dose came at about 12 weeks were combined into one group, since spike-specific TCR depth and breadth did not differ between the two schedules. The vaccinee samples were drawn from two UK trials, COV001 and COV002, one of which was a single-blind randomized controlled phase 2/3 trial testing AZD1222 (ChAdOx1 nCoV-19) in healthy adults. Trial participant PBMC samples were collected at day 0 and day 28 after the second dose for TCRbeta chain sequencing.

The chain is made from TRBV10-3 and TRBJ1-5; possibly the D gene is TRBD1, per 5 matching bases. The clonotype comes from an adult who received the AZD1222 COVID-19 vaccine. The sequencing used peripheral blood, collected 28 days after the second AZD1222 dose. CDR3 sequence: CAIASQGGGSNQPQHF. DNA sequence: TGTGCCATCGCCAGCCAGGGTGGAGGTAGCAATCAGCCCCAGCATTTT.